This entry concerns a single TCR beta chain. These data come from a study of blood T cell repertoires in COVID-19. At the level of the study: COVID-19 samples collected from the United States, Italy and Spain covered acute and convalescent phases. T cells, B-cell-depleted T cells, or PBMCs supplied cDNA or gDNA.

Authors' data handling: Estimation of nucleated cell counts was performed using reference gene primer amplification. The table came from immunoSEQ multiplex PCR; TCRdb's copy has only in-frame clones and leaves some out. From that table come the V and J calls and clone size; the DNA was used to work out D and trimming. The profile covers around 230,000 clones, with roughly 90% appearing a single time and 2% to 2.5% taken by the ten largest. Germline CDR1 and CDR2: SGHRS and YFSETQ. The CDR3 sequence is 16 residues long. The ends lost 0 bases at V and 5 bases at J; junction bases unmatched: 4. The sequence was collected from a man in his thirties or forties who had recovered from COVID-19. Sequenced sample: peripheral blood. The V and J genes are TRBV5-1 and TRBJ2-3; 12 bases align to TRBD1. The CDR3 nucleotides are TGCGCCAGCAGCTTGGAAGGGACAGGGGGCATAGATACGCAGTATTTT. This gives the protein CASSLEGTGGIDTQYF. The whole variable domain, filled in from reference TRBV5-1 and TRBJ2-3, reads KAGVTQTPRYLIKTRGQQVTLSCSPISGHRSVSWYQQTPGQGLQFLFEYFSETQRNKGNFPGRFSGRQFSNSRSEMNVSTLELGDSALYLCASSLEGTGGIDTQYFGPGTRLTVL.